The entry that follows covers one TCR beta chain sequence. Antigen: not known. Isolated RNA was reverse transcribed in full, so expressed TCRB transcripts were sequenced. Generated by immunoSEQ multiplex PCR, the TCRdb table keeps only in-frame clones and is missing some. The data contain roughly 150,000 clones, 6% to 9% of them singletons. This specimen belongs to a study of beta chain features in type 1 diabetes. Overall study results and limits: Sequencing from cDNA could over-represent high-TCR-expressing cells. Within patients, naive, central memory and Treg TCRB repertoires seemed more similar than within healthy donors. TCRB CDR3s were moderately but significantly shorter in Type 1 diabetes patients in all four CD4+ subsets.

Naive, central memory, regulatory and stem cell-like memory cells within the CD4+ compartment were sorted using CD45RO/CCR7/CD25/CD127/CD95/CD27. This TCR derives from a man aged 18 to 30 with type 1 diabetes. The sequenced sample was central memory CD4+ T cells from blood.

The CDR3 DNA follows: TGTGCCAGCAGCCGGGGGACAGGGCTGGGCGAGCAGTACTTC. Amino acid sequence: CASSRGTGLGEQYF. This chain links TRBV7-9 with TRBJ2-7, with TRBD1 identical over 9 bases. CDR3 length: 14 amino acids. CDR1 and CDR2 (germline): SEHNR, FQNEAQ (reference sequence). V lost 5 bases, J lost 6 bases, and 8 bases stayed unmatched.